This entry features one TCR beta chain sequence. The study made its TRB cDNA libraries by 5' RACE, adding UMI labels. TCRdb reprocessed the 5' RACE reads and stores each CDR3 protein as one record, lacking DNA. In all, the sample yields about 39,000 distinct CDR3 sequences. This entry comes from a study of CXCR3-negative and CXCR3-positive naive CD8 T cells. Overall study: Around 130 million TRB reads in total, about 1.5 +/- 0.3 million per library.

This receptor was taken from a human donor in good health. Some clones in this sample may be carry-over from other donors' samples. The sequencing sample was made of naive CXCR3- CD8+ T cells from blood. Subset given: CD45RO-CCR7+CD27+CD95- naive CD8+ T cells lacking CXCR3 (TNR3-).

This CDR3 reads CASSSGRNEQYF. The V and J genes are TRBV11-2 and TRBJ2-7; the D call of TRBD2 rests on TCRdb alone, since no DNA is present to check it. The length of the CDR3 is 12 residues. Germline V CDR1 and CDR2: SGHAT, FQNNGV.